A single T cell receptor (beta chain) is shown here with its context. Its antigen is currently unknown. V was cut by 5 bases and J by 0 bases, with 16 bases left in between. The CDR3 covers 16 residues. Germline CDR1 reads SEHNR; CDR2 reads FQNEAQ (reference sequence). Terminally differentiated effector memory CD45RA+ cells were left out of the naive CD8 fraction, which was CD45RO-negative and positively selected for CCR7. The data belong to a study of shared clonotypes between healthy human individuals. Findings of the study overall: Compared with clonotypes that all four donors shared, non-shared clonotypes had lower generation probabilities. A limitation of the genetic and exposure-history diversity represented arose from few donors.

Clones were read by immunoSEQ multiplex PCR, and TCRdb kept only the in-frame ones, dropping some. The sample holds around 1,900,000 clones, just over 90% seen once. The chain links TRBV7-9 to TRBJ1-1; a weak D match, TRBD1 (5 bases). The sequence derives from a man aged 18 to 30 in good health. Some clones in this sample may be carry-over from other donors' samples. The sample was naive CD8+ T cells from PBMCs. This chain's CDR3 is CASSAPPTALNTEAFF. CDR3 in DNA: TGTGCCAGCAGCGCCCCTCCGACAGCTCTGAACACTGAAGCTTTCTTT.